Sequencing of this T cell receptor beta chain was carried out in a study of cytomegalovirus exposure and HLA in healthy donors. With regard to this clone: Its antigen is not known.

The CDR3 loop spans 14 amino acids. Trimming removed 3 bases at V and 6 bases at J, with 15 bases between. Per the germline V gene, CDR1 is LNHDA and CDR2 is SQIVND (reference sequence). Use of 60 Vbeta and 13 Jbeta primers characterized the PCR. Clones were read by immunoSEQ multiplex PCR, and TCRdb kept only the in-frame ones, dropping some. This table holds under 150,000 clones, under 70% found once. Regarding the study as a whole: Earlier analysis found most TCR beta V segments productive about 90% or about 30% of the time.

The V and J genes are TRBV19 and TRBJ2-7; D perhaps matches TRBD1 (6 bases). Sequences were obtained from PBMCs. The sequence came from a man between 18 and 29 years old in good health and CMV-seropositive. CDR3 region: CASSIRQVRSEQYF. The DNA for the CDR3 is TGTGCCAGTAGTATCCGACAGGTCCGGAGCGAGCAGTACTTC. The whole variable domain, filled in from reference TRBV19 and TRBJ2-7, reads DGGITQSPKYLFRKEGQNVTLSCEQNLNHDAMYWYRQDPGQGLRLIYYSQIVNDFQKGDIAEGYSVSREKKESFPLTVTSAQKNPTAFYLCASSIRQVRSEQYFGPGTRLTVT.